These 7 T cell receptor beta chains were sequenced from one sample in a study of vaccination effects on CD4 cells after COVID-19. Which antigens these TCRs recognize remains unknown. Method: immunoSEQ multiplex PCR; TCRdb's copy keeps in-frame clones and lacks some. Among roughly 76,000 clones listed, roughly 72% were seen once. Antigen-specific CD4+ T cells expanded by the ViraFEST assay with viral peptide pools were then sequenced. When less than 13 days of culture had elapsed, CD4+ T cells were isolated. This specimen was CD4+ T cells from PBMCs cultured with HCoV-229E spike peptides, taken before COVID-19 vaccination. The source is a human donor who received a COVID-19 vaccine.

This chain connects TRBV18 to TRBJ2-5; D is unresolved. Germline loops: CDR1 KGHSH, CDR2 LQKENI. V was trimmed by 2 bases and J by 5 bases, leaving 3 bases between them. The CDR3 extends over 11 amino acids. CDR3 DNA sequence: TGTGCCAGCTCACCAGGCGAGACCCAGTACTTC. Amino acids: CASSPGETQYF. Supplemented by reference TRBV18 and TRBJ2-5, the full variable domain reads NAGVMQNPRHLVRRRGQEARLRCSPMKGHSHVYWYRQLPEEGLKFMVYLQKENIIDESGMPKERFSAEFPKEGPSILRIQQVVRGDSAAYFCASSPGETQYFGPGTRLLVL.

V usage is TRBV5-6 and J usage is TRBJ1-4; D is unresolved. The V gene's germline CDR1 is SGHDT and CDR2 YYEEEE. The CDR3 is made up of 12 amino acids. V was cut by 6 bases and J by 14 bases, with 17 bases left in between. CDR3 loop: CASNSPGLGLFF. CDR3 sequence (DNA): TGTGCCAGCAACTCCCCGGGATTGGGGCTGTTTTTT.

The rearrangement links TRBV19 to TRBJ1-1; 9 bases match TRBD1. In germline, CDR1 is LNHDA, CDR2 SQIVND (reference sequence). J lost 11 bases, V lost 4 bases, and 11 bases had no gene match. This CDR3 is 14 amino acids long. CDR3 region: CASSTGGTGTIAFF. CDR3 bases: TGTGCCAGTAGTACAGGAGGGACAGGGACAATCGCTTTCTTT.

The rearrangement uses TRBV20-1 and TRBJ2-1; 8 nucleotides agree with TRBD2. This CDR3 comprises 14 residues. Germline CDR1 is DFQATT and CDR2 is SNEGSKA (reference sequence). V gave up 3 bases and J gave up 8 bases; unmatched junction bases: 9. CDR3 sequence: CSASRSGGSDEQFF. The CDR3 coding sequence is TGCAGTGCTAGTCGCAGCGGGGGTTCGGATGAGCAGTTCTTC.

The rearrangement joins TRBV5-1 to TRBJ1-1; D not resolved. Germline CDR1 is SGHRS and CDR2 is YFSETQ. Trimming took off 4 bases at V and 5 bases at J, with 21 bases between the two ends. This CDR3 has 16 amino acids. This CDR3 reads CASSASGGLGRTEAFF. As DNA, the CDR3 is TGCGCCAGCAGCGCTTCTGGTGGGCTGGGTAGGACTGAAGCTTTCTTT.

The chain employs TRBV18 and TRBJ2-3; D might be TRBD2 (5 bases). This CDR3 has 13 residues. V was pared by 6 bases and J by 6 bases, with 13 bases between. Germline values: CDR1 KGHSH, CDR2 LQKENI. The CDR3 bases are TGTGCCAGCTCCCTAACACTAGATGATACGCAGTATTTT. Translation gives CASSLTLDDTQYF.

The CDR3, as DNA: TGTGCCAGCAGCTCCGGATTGGACACTGAAGCTTTCTTT. Protein: CASSSGLDTEAFF. V gene TRBV7-3 combines with J gene TRBJ1-1; D ambiguous. V was cut by 4 bases and J by 3 bases, with 9 bases left in between. Germline V gene lookup returns CDR1 SGHTA and CDR2 FQGTGA. The CDR3 is made up of 13 amino acids. The full variable domain, rest sourced from reference TRBV7-3 and TRBJ1-1, is GAGVSQTPSNKVTEKGKYVELRCDPISGHTALYWYRQSLGQGPEFLIYFQGTGAADDSGLPNDRFFAVRPEGSVSTLKIQRTERGDSAVYLCASSSGLDTEAFFGQGTRLTVV.